This TCR beta chain was identified in a study of T cells in localized non-small cell lung cancer. Regarding the study as a whole: Researchers found a median approximately 57 of the top 100 tumor clones in adjacent lung. There was an association of higher blood T cell density with longer overall survival. Of the tissues analyzed, uninvolved adjacent lung showed maximal T cell clonality, greater than tumor.

J lost 6 bases, V lost 0 bases, and 3 bases had no gene match. Germline V gives CDR1 ENHRY, CDR2 SYGVKD. The CDR3 is made up of 15 amino acids. For this clone: Its antigen is currently unknown.

Data came from immunoSEQ multiplex PCR; TCRdb stores just in-frame clones and leaves some out. The sample includes approximately 15,000 clones, around 90% of them seen just once. The rearrangement joins TRBV10-3 to TRBJ2-4, with TRBD1 identical over 9 bases. This clonotype was sampled from a woman aged 35 to 75 with stage III lung adenocarcinoma. Sequencing used peripheral blood mononuclear cells, obtained before any cancer treatment. The CDR3 spells CAISESGQGLNIQYF. The CDR3 nucleotides are TGTGCCATCAGTGAGTCGGGACAGGGCTTAAACATTCAGTACTTC.